This TCR beta chain originates from a study of blood T cell repertoires in COVID-19. Background on the study: Some COVID-19 samples were acute and others convalescent; all came from the United States, Italy and Spain. PBMCs, B-cell-depleted T cells, or T cells were the source of the cDNA or gDNA that made up the material.

Original methodology: Researchers report that nucleated cell counts were estimated from reference gene primer amplification. Sequencing used immunoSEQ multiplex PCR; TCRdb keeps in-frame clones, though not all of them. The V and J calls and clone size are taken from that table; D and trimming were inferred from the DNA. The sample lists over 250,000 clones, 75% to 90% seen once, with about a tenth in the top ten. A Seattle source enrolled patients during active infection and followed them longitudinally. The CDR3 runs to 12 residues. V lost 8 bases and J lost 6; bases outside the gene matches: 3. From germline, CDR1 is SNHLY and CDR2 FYNNEI.

Sequenced material: peripheral blood. The chain combines TRBV2 with TRBJ2-7; 11 bases are a match to TRBD2. The sequence came from an older woman with COVID-19, enrolled during active disease. For the CDR3, the DNA is TGTGCCAGCCAACTAGCGGGAGTCGAGCAGTACTTC. Its protein is CASQLAGVEQYF. The whole variable domain, filled in from reference TRBV2 and TRBJ2-7, reads EPEVTQTPSHQVTQMGQEVILRCVPISNHLYFYWYRQILGQKVEFLVSFYNNEISEKSEIFDDQFSVERPDGSNFTLKIRSTKLEDSAMYFCASQLAGVEQYFGPGTRLTVT.